A single sample is the source of the 28 T cell receptor beta chains below, sequenced in a study of T cells after yellow fever vaccination. TCRdb ran MiXCR on the 5' RACE reads and lists one entry per CDR3 protein. The sample consists of some 100,000 distinct CDR3 sequences, under 9% of them appearing once. The sample was CD8+ T cells not binding an NS4B(214-222) dextramer, sorted from PBMCs, taken less than 18 days after the first yellow fever vaccination. Every receptor here comes from a man in his late teens or twenties who received the YFV17D yellow fever vaccine.

The chain employs TRBV5-6 and TRBJ2-1; unclear D gene. The CDR3 length is 14 residues. Trimming removed 7 bases at V and 5 bases at J, with 16 bases between. Germline-derived CDR1 and CDR2 are SGHDT and YYEEEE. The CDR3 DNA is TGTGCCAGCGGCCCCGAGCTACGGCACAATGAGCAGTTCTTC. Residues: CASGPELRHNEQFF.

This clonotype was seen a few times. The V gene is TRBV6-1, the J gene TRBJ1-5, with D unresolved. V was clipped by 6 bases and J by 0 bases, with 9 bases between them. The CDR3 totals 14 residues. CDR1 and CDR2 from the germline V gene are MNHNS and SASEGT. The CDR3 DNA reads as TGTGCCAGCAGAAAGCTTGATAGCAATCAGCCCCAGCATTTT. Its translation is CASRKLDSNQPQHF.

In this sample, this clonotype turned up a few times. The genes are TRBV7-9 and TRBJ2-7; D gene ambiguous. CDR1 SEHNR and CDR2 FQNEAQ come from the germline V gene (reference sequence). V gave up 5 bases and J gave up 4 bases, with 6 bases separating them. The CDR3 has 11 amino acids. The CDR3 sequence: CASSITYEQYF. The CDR3, as DNA: TGTGCCAGCAGCATAACTTACGAGCAGTACTTC.

V usage is TRBV6-2 or TRBV6-3 and J usage is TRBJ1-1; D gene uncertain. The CDR3 has 14 residues. V was pared by 0 bases and J by 10 bases, with 15 bases between. CDR1 MNHEY and CDR2 SVGEGT come from the germline V gene. The CDR3 is CASSYSTSTSGAFF. As DNA, the CDR3 is TGTGCCAGCAGTTACTCGACGTCCACAAGCGGAGCTTTCTTT.

The chain employs TRBV7-9 and TRBJ1-1; D is uncertain. Per germline, CDR1 SEHNR and CDR2 FQNEAQ (reference sequence). Trimming left V 2 bases short and J 2 bases short, with 12 bases between. This CDR3 is 15 amino acids long. The CDR3 region is CASSLTLAANTEAFF. CDR3 in DNA: TGTGCCAGCAGCTTAACTTTGGCAGCAAACACTGAAGCTTTCTTT.

This clonotype was seen at least ten times. Written as DNA, the CDR3 is TGTGCCAGCAGTTTTGGCGGGGGGGCCAATGAGCAGTTCTTC. Amino acid sequence: CASSFGGGANEQFF. The chain combines TRBV12-3 or TRBV12-4 with TRBJ2-1; 9 bases match TRBD2. V was pared by 3 bases and J by 6 bases, with 3 bases of the junction left unmatched. The length of the CDR3 is 14 residues.

In this sample, this clonotype turned up a few times. The rearrangement uses TRBV11-2 and TRBJ2-1; the match to TRBD2 covers 11 bases. This CDR3 has 16 amino acids. V was pared by 8 bases and J by 1 base, with 7 bases of the junction left unmatched. From germline, CDR1 is SGHAT and CDR2 FQNNGV. The chain's CDR3 is CASGGSGGASYNEQFF. The CDR3 DNA is TGTGCCAGCGGCGGTAGCGGGGGGGCGTCCTACAATGAGCAGTTCTTC.

Concerning this clonotype: The CDR3 does not close with the conserved phenylalanine or tryptophan, likely indicating a read error. The CDR3 protein is CASSQAGQEETQYV. The CDR3 coding sequence is TGCGCCAGCAGCCAAGCCGGACAGGAAGAGACCCAGTACGTC. V gene TRBV4-1 combines with J gene TRBJ2-5; TRBD1 aligns across 7 bases. The germline V gene encodes CDR1 MGHRA and CDR2 YSYEKL. The trim removed 1 base at V and 3 bases at J, leaving 2 bases unmatched. This CDR3 is 14 amino acids long.

This chain joins TRBV27 and TRBJ2-7, with 9 bases matching TRBD2. The CDR3 is 16 amino acids. Per the germline V gene, CDR1 is MNHEY and CDR2 is SMNVEV (reference sequence). Unmatched junction bases numbered 6, after V lost 3 bases and J lost 0 bases. The CDR3 nucleotides read TGTGCCAGCAGTTTGGAGCGGGGGGTCTCCTCCTACGAGCAGTACTTC. Amino acids: CASSLERGVSSYEQYF.

The table lists this clonotype with many counts. The chain's CDR3 is CASSLEDVSYEQYF. The CDR3 nucleotides read TGCGCCAGCAGCTTGGAGGACGTCTCCTACGAGCAGTACTTC. The V gene is TRBV5-1, the J gene TRBJ2-7; D not resolved. This CDR3 spans 14 amino acids. V gave up 0 bases and J gave up 0 bases, with 7 bases separating them. Germline values: CDR1 SGHRS, CDR2 YFSETQ.

The rearrangement uses TRBV4-1 and TRBJ1-1; D gene unclear. The CDR3 is 13 residues long. Germline V CDR1 and CDR2: MGHRA, YSYEKL. The germline V and J ends were trimmed by 4 bases and 4 bases, with 10 bases remaining between them. CDR3 amino acids: CASSRGVGTEAFF. Here the CDR3 DNA reads TGCGCCAGCAGCCGAGGCGTTGGCACTGAAGCTTTCTTT.

This clonotype was detected many times. This chain links TRBV5-6 with TRBJ2-7, with TRBD1 matching over 7 bases. V was clipped by 3 bases and J by 3 bases; unmatched bases: 6. This CDR3 has 14 residues. Per the germline V gene, CDR1 is SGHDT and CDR2 is YYEEEE. The CDR3 loop is CASSSLDRNYEQYV. Written as DNA, the CDR3 is TGTGCCAGCAGCTCGTTGGACAGGAACTACGAGCAGTACGTC.

This clonotype appeared a few times. The rearrangement joins TRBV27 to TRBJ1-1; D gene ambiguous. The CDR3 length is 14 residues. V lost 5 bases and J lost 5, with 15 bases in between. Germline-derived CDR1 and CDR2 are MNHEY and SMNVEV (reference sequence). CDR3 protein: CASSPGIKGTEAFF. CDR3 sequence (DNA): TGTGCCAGCAGTCCCGGGATTAAGGGTACTGAAGCTTTCTTT.

This clonotype was recorded a few times. This chain connects TRBV9 to TRBJ1-2; TRBD1 is a possible D gene (5 bases). Germline CDR1 SGDLS, CDR2 YYNGEE. V shed 3 bases and J shed 1 base, with 16 bases lying between them. This CDR3 contains 16 residues. This CDR3 is CASSGADTGDNYGYTF. The CDR3 bases are TGTGCCAGCAGCGGGGCGGACACTGGAGATAACTATGGCTACACCTTC.

This chain connects TRBV12-3 or TRBV12-4 to TRBJ2-2; 9 bases map to TRBD1. V trimming: 3 bases; J trimming: 6 bases; junction bases outside the gene matches: 5. CDR3 length equals 15 residues. This CDR3 is CASSLGQGGSGELFF. CDR3 bases: TGTGCCAGCAGTTTGGGACAGGGTGGTTCCGGGGAGCTGTTTTTT.

This clonotype was seen many times. The rearrangement uses TRBV27 and TRBJ2-7, with D perhaps TRBD1 or TRBD2 (5 bases each). Germline V gene lookup returns CDR1 MNHEY and CDR2 SMNVEV (reference sequence). The CDR3 is 13 residues long. V gave up 3 bases and J gave up 7 bases, with 13 bases separating them. The CDR3 DNA sequence: TGTGCCAGCAGTTTCGGGACGGGCGGTGAGCAGTACTTC. Encoded protein: CASSFGTGGEQYF.

This clonotype was seen only a few times. The chain recombines TRBV11-1 with TRBJ2-7; D is perhaps TRBD1 or TRBD2 (5 bases each). V was trimmed by 5 bases and J by 2 bases, leaving 13 bases between them. Germline CDR1 is SGHAT and CDR2 is FQDESV (reference sequence). CDR3 size: 14 residues. CDR3 in amino acids: CASSPRDRTYEQYF. CDR3 bases: TGTGCCAGCAGCCCCCGGGACCGAACCTACGAGCAGTACTTC. The whole variable domain, remainder taken from reference TRBV11-1 and TRBJ2-7, is EAEVAQSPRYKITEKSQAVAFWCDPISGHATLYWYRQILGQGPELLVQFQDESVVDDSQLPKDRFSAERLKGVDSTLKIQPAELGDSAMYLCASSPRDRTYEQYFGPGTRLTVT.

At least ten counts were recorded for this clonotype. This chain uses TRBV20-1 with TRBJ2-7; possibly TRBD1 or TRBD2 for D (5 bases each). Trimming took 4 bases from V and 7 from J, leaving 26 bases between them. The CDR3 contains 16 residues. Germline CDR1 DFQATT, CDR2 SNEGSKA (reference sequence). The CDR3 DNA follows: TGCAGTGCTATGGGGGAACGTTGGGGATCTCTACGTGAGCAGTACTTC. It yields the protein CSAMGERWGSLREQYF.

V gene TRBV6-2 or TRBV6-3 combines with J gene TRBJ2-5; perhaps TRBD2 as D (5 bases). Germline V gene data show CDR1 as MNHEY and CDR2 as SVGEGT. Trimming took 4 bases from V and 7 from J, leaving 13 bases between them. The CDR3 is 13 residues long. This chain's CDR3 is CASSSTASGTQYF. CDR3 nucleotide sequence: TGTGCCAGCAGTTCAACTGCCAGCGGGACCCAGTACTTC.

The chain uses TRBV6-2 or TRBV6-3 and TRBJ2-7; weak D call: TRBD1 (6 bases). This CDR3 is built from 12 residues. V was clipped by 8 bases and J by 3 bases, with 11 bases between them. Per germline, CDR1 MNHEY and CDR2 SVGEGT. The chain's CDR3 is CASGDIIYEQYF. The CDR3 DNA is TGTGCCAGCGGGGACATCATCTACGAGCAGTACTTC.

J is TRBJ2-7 and V is TRBV5-6; no firm D call. Per the germline V gene, CDR1 is SGHDT and CDR2 is YYEEEE. The CDR3 sequence is 15 residues long. V was clipped by 1 base and J by 0 bases, with 11 bases between them. CDR3 loop: CASSLSPLSSYEQYV. CDR3 sequence (DNA): TGTGCCAGCAGCTTGAGCCCTCTTAGCTCCTACGAGCAGTACGTC.

The chain recombines TRBV5-6 with TRBJ2-3; D not certain. The CDR3 is 16 amino acids. V lost 0 bases and J 0 bases, leaving 11 bases between the germline ends. Germline-derived CDR1 and CDR2 are SGHDT and YYEEEE. CDR3 bases: TGTGCCAGCAGCTTGGATCCGGGCCCTAGCACAGATACGCAGTATTTT. Amino acids: CASSLDPGPSTDTQYF. Variable domain in full (rest from reference TRBV5-6 and TRBJ2-3): DAGVTQSPTHLIKTRGQQVTLRCSPKSGHDTVSWYQQALGQGPQFIFQYYEEEERQRGNFPDRFSGHQFPNYSSELNVNALLLGDSALYLCASSLDPGPSTDTQYFGPGTRLTVL.

This clonotype was detected ten times or more. The genes are TRBV29-1 and TRBJ2-5; tentative D call: TRBD2 (6 bases). Looked up from germline, CDR1 is SQVTM and CDR2 is ANQGSEA. The CDR3 totals 15 residues. The V gene lost 1 base and the J gene lost 3 bases, with 15 bases spanning the gap. The CDR3 DNA reads as TGCAGCGTTGAAGTACTAACTAGCCCGAAAGAGACCCAGTACTTC. It is translated as CSVEVLTSPKETQYF.

This clonotype occurred many times. V usage is TRBV5-1 and J usage is TRBJ2-2; possible D gene TRBD1, 6 bases. Trimming left V 4 bases short and J 6 bases short, with 13 bases between. CDR1 and CDR2 from the germline V gene are SGHRS and YFSETQ. The CDR3 consists of 14 residues. Here the CDR3 DNA reads TGCGCCAGCAGCGGGGTACAGGGTTCCGGGGAGCTGTTTTTT. Translation: CASSGVQGSGELFF.

The CDR3 DNA is TGCGCCACCGCCAGGGGGCCGGGGGGGGACGAGCAGTACTTC. It specifies CATARGPGGDEQYF. The rearrangement uses TRBV4-1 and TRBJ2-7, with D tentatively TRBD1 or TRBD2 (8 bases each). Germline V CDR1 and CDR2: MGHRA, YSYEKL. V lost 10 bases and J lost 5, with 21 bases in between. CDR3 length: 14 amino acids.

This clonotype was detected a few times. In DNA, the CDR3 is TGTGCCAGCAGTTTCTCTGGGGCCTCCTCCCGGACCCAGTACTTC. Translated: CASSFSGASSRTQYF. The rearrangement uses TRBV27 and TRBJ2-5; possibly TRBD1 for D (5 bases). The CDR3 is 15 amino acids. CDR1 and CDR2 (germline): MNHEY, SMNVEV (reference sequence). Trimming shortened V by 3 bases and J by 7 bases, and 18 bases separated the two germline ends.

This clonotype occurred many times. This chain joins TRBV7-2 and TRBJ1-6; 8 bases are a match to TRBD1. Germline lookup yields CDR1 SGHTA and CDR2 FQGNSA. The CDR3 runs 17 residues. V lost 7 bases and J lost 7; bases outside the gene matches: 15. The CDR3 spells CASNISHRGTGNSPLHF. The CDR3 region has the DNA TGTGCCAGCAACATCTCACACAGAGGGACAGGCAATTCACCCCTCCACTTT.

This clonotype was seen more than once but under ten times. This rearrangement joins TRBV4-1 to TRBJ2-7, with 7 bases lining up with TRBD2. The CDR3 is made up of 16 amino acids. Germline loops: CDR1 MGHRA, CDR2 YSYEKL. V gave up 3 bases and J gave up 6 bases; unmatched junction bases: 14. The CDR3 spells CASSQPGGREGREQYF. In nucleotides, the CDR3 is TGCGCCAGCAGCCAGCCCGGAGGGAGGGAAGGACGCGAGCAGTACTTC.